This T cell receptor (beta chain) was sequenced for a study of a mutant IDH1 vaccine in newly diagnosed glioma. Study information: At week 47 came visit V13, while visit V12 had come at week 35.

The CDR3 length is 15 residues. Trimming left V 6 bases short and J 2 bases short, with 17 bases between. CDR1 MNHEY and CDR2 SMNVEV come from the germline V gene (reference sequence). Worth noting for this clone: Its antigen is undetermined.

Assay: immunoSEQ multiplex PCR; the TCRdb copy retains only in-frame clones and omits some. This sample has about 50,000 clones, with around 85% found just once. Regarding time point: week 47, end of study. Each dose delivered 300 ug of mutant IDH1 20-mer peptide subcutaneously with imiquimod. The donors' diagnosis was new WHO grade 3 or 4 astrocytoma that was IDH1-mutant and ATRX-lost. The origin of this receptor is a woman under 40 with glioma. Some clones in this sample may be carry-over from other donors' samples. The V call is TRBV27, the J call TRBJ2-7; possible D gene TRBD1, 5 bases. The source was PBMCs, collected from a glioma patient whose treatment included an IDH1 peptide vaccine. The CDR3 is CASSLQGTGPYEQYF. CDR3 sequence (DNA): TGTGCCAGCAGCCTCCAGGGAACCGGCCCCTACGAGCAGTACTTC.